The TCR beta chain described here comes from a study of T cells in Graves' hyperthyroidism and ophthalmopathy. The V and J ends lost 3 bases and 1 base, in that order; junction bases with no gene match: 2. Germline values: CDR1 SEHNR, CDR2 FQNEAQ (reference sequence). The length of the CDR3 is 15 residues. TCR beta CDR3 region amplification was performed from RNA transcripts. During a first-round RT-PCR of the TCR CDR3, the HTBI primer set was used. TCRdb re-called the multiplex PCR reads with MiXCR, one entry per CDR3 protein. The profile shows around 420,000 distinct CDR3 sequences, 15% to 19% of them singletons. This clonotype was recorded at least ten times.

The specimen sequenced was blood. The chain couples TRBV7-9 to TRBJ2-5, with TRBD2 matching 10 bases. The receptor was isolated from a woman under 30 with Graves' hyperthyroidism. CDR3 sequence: CASSFSSGSQETQYF. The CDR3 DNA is TGTGCCAGCAGCTTCTCTAGCGGGAGCCAAGAGACCCAGTACTTC. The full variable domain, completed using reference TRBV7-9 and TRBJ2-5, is DTGVSQNPRHKITKRGQNVTFRCDPISEHNRLYWYRQTLGQGPEFLTYFQNEAQLEKSRLLSDRFSAERPKGSFSTLEIQRTEQGDSAMYLCASSFSSGSQETQYFGPGTRLLVL.